This TCR beta chain was observed in a study of T cells after yellow fever vaccination. Study-wide results and limits: Sorted repertoires could include abundant contaminating clonotypes from bulk cells. Re-detected after boosting: most primary clones, 95% to 98% of CD4 and 88% of CD8.

The study made its TCR cDNA through 5'RACE template switching. That step introduced a universal primer site along with UMIs. TCRdb re-called the 5' RACE reads with MiXCR, one entry per CDR3 protein. The repertoire consists of 80,000 to 100,000 distinct CDR3 sequences, with over 8% occurring once and the leading ten covering around 16%. This receptor was taken from a man aged 18 to 30 who received the YFV17D yellow fever vaccine. The sample consisted of CD8+ T cells not binding an NS4B(214-222) dextramer, sorted from PBMCs, taken around 15 days after the first yellow fever vaccination.

The CDR3: CATSPGLNTDTQYF. The CDR3 DNA follows: TGTGCCACCAGCCCAGGACTCAACACAGATACGCAGTATTTT. V usage is TRBV15 and J usage is TRBJ2-3; a weak D match, TRBD2 (5 bases). Trimming took 5 bases from V and 2 from J, leaving 11 bases between them. Germline lookup yields CDR1 LNHNV and CDR2 YYDKDF (reference sequence). The CDR3 is made up of 14 amino acids.